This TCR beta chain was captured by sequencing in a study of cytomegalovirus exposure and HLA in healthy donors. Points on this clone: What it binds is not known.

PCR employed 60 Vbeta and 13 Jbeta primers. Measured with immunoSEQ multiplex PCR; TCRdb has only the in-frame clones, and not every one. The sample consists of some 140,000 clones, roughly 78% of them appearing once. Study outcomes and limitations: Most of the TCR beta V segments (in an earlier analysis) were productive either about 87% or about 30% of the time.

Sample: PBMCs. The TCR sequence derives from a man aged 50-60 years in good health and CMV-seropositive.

As DNA, the CDR3 is TGTGCCAGCAACCCGGGACAGGGGGCGTTTGGGCATATAGATACGCAGTATTTT. This codes for CASNPGQGAFGHIDTQYF. V is TRBV5-4 and J is TRBJ2-3, with TRBD1 matching over 12 bases. J lost 5 bases, V lost 6 bases, and 16 bases had no gene match. The germline V gene has CDR1 SGHNT and CDR2 YYREEE (reference sequence). CDR3 length: 18 amino acids.